The 31 T cell receptor beta chains reported below all come from one sample, sequenced in a study of radiation and T cells in renal cell carcinoma. Time point given: blood 2 weeks post-SBRT. Treatment denoted: 15 Gy SBRT to primary tumor, nephrectomy 4 weeks later. Measured with immunoSEQ multiplex PCR; TCRdb has only the in-frame clones, and not every one. The sample includes tens of thousands of clones, roughly 85% of them seen just once. The material sequenced was blood, taken from a patient whose treatment included radiotherapy and nephrectomy. These receptor sequences come from a woman in her forties or fifties with renal cell carcinoma.

The chain combines TRBV5-6 with TRBJ2-1; D is undetermined. CDR1 and CDR2 (germline): SGHDT, YYEEEE. The V gene lost 1 base and the J gene lost 14 bases, with 16 bases spanning the gap. There are 13 residues in the CDR3. Here the CDR3 reads CASSLPLSGLEFF. The CDR3, as DNA: TGTGCCAGCAGCTTGCCCCTCTCAGGTCTGGAGTTCTTC.

This clone showed up just once. This chain connects TRBV9 to TRBJ1-2; D gene uncertain. This CDR3 is 13 amino acids long. Germline V gene data show CDR1 as SGDLS and CDR2 as YYNGEE. Trimming pared 0 bases from V and 8 bases from J, leaving 11 bases between. The CDR3 nucleotides are TGTGCCAGCAGCGTAGAACCGCGAGGGGGCTACACCTTC. It translates to CASSVEPRGGYTF.

In its sample, this clone was seen a few times. The gene calls are TRBV28 and TRBJ2-7, with 8 bases fitting TRBD1. The CDR3 runs 14 residues. With V trimmed by 6 bases and J by 4 bases, 8 bases remained unmatched. Per germline, CDR1 MDHEN and CDR2 SYDVKM. The DNA for the CDR3 is TGTGCCAGCAGCCCCTCGGGACAGGTTTACGAGCAGTACTTC. It codes for CASSPSGQVYEQYF. Together with reference TRBV28 and TRBJ2-7, the CDR3 gives the full variable domain: DVKVTQSSRYLVKRTGEKVFLECVQDMDHENMFWYRQDPGLGLRLIYFSYDVKMKEKGDIPEGYSVSREKKERFSLILESASTNQTSMYLCASSPSGQVYEQYFGPGTRLTVT.

The J gene is TRBJ2-5, the V gene TRBV2; 10 positions match TRBD1. From germline, CDR1 is SNHLY and CDR2 FYNNEI. This CDR3 is 14 amino acids long. V was clipped by 8 bases and J by 4 bases; unmatched bases: 7. CDR3 in amino acids: CASGRDRGRETQYF. CDR3 DNA: TGTGCCAGCGGGAGGGACAGGGGTCGAGAGACCCAGTACTTC.

This chain connects TRBV27 to TRBJ2-5; TRBD1 might be the D (6 bases). Per the germline V gene, CDR1 is MNHEY and CDR2 is SMNVEV (reference sequence). V shed 6 bases and J shed 4 bases, with 12 bases lying between them. This CDR3 has 13 amino acids. The CDR3 protein is CASRAQGTETQYF. The DNA for the CDR3 is TGTGCCAGCAGGGCCCAGGGGACAGAGACCCAGTACTTC.

The chain is built from TRBV28 and TRBJ2-1; D is possibly TRBD1 (5 bases). Trimming took off 6 bases at V and 6 bases at J, with 9 bases between the two ends. Germline loops: CDR1 MDHEN, CDR2 SYDVKM. This CDR3 spans 12 amino acids. The CDR3 spells CASRGPVNEQFF. In DNA, the CDR3 is TGTGCCAGCAGGGGGCCGGTCAATGAGCAGTTCTTC.

This clone has just one count. The V gene is TRBV7-9, the J gene TRBJ2-1; a possible D gene is TRBD1 (6 bases). Germline V gene data show CDR1 as SEHNR and CDR2 as FQNEAQ (reference sequence). The CDR3 length is 12 residues. The germline V and J ends were trimmed by 5 bases and 4 bases, with 6 bases remaining between them. CDR3 sequence reads: CASSTGYNEQFF. The DNA of the CDR3 is TGTGCCAGCAGCACAGGGTACAATGAGCAGTTCTTC.

The V and J genes are TRBV9 and TRBJ2-7; TRBD2 agrees at 14 bases. In germline, CDR1 is SGDLS, CDR2 YYNGEE. V lost 0 bases to trimming and J lost 3 bases; unmatched junction nucleotides: 11. The CDR3 has 19 residues. CDR3 region: CASSVVLIRGTSGSYEQYF. In nucleotides, the CDR3 is TGTGCCAGCAGCGTAGTTTTAATTCGGGGGACTAGCGGGAGCTACGAGCAGTACTTC.

V is TRBV4-1 and J is TRBJ1-1; D ambiguous. The CDR3 is 15 amino acids. V gave up 1 base and J gave up 1 base, with 10 bases separating them. Per germline, CDR1 MGHRA and CDR2 YSYEKL. The CDR3 protein is CASSQGFAGNTEAFF. The CDR3 bases are TGCGCCAGCAGCCAAGGTTTCGCGGGGAACACTGAAGCTTTCTTT.

The chain joins TRBV11-3 to TRBJ1-1; TRBD1 might be the D (5 bases). V lost 5 bases to trimming and J lost 3 bases, with 10 bases between them. This CDR3 has 13 amino acids. Germline loops: CDR1 SGHNT, CDR2 YENEEA. The CDR3 DNA reads as TGTGCCAGCAGCCTGCGGGGGGACACTGAAGCTTTCTTT. Translated, it gives CASSLRGDTEAFF.

The chain joins TRBV19 to TRBJ2-7; tentatively, D is TRBD2 (5 bases). Trimming took off 6 bases at V and 4 bases at J, with 10 bases between the two ends. Germline CDR1 and CDR2: LNHDA and SQIVND (reference sequence). The CDR3 contains 12 residues. The chain's CDR3 is CASSKGLYEQYF. The CDR3 DNA sequence: TGTGCCAGTAGCAAAGGACTTTACGAGCAGTACTTC.

This clone was detected a few times. The rearrangement links TRBV19 to TRBJ1-3; no clear D. CDR1 is LNHDA and CDR2 is SQIVND in the germline V gene (reference sequence). Trimming removed 4 bases from V and 2 bases from J, with 9 bases in between. The CDR3 has 14 residues. Written as DNA, the CDR3 is TGTGCCAGTAGTACGAGGGAGGCTGGAAACACCATATATTTT. This translates into CASSTREAGNTIYF.

Relative to its sample, this clone is large. V and J are TRBV13 and TRBJ1-1; D uncertain. The V gene's germline CDR1 is PRHDT and CDR2 FYEKMQ (reference sequence). The V gene lost 2 bases and the J gene lost 5 bases, with 18 bases spanning the gap. This CDR3 has 16 amino acids. CDR3 residues: CASSLRGSGLRTEAFF. DNA of the CDR3: TGTGCCAGCAGCTTACGAGGGTCTGGGTTAAGGACTGAAGCTTTCTTT.

J is TRBJ1-1 and V is TRBV6-1; D might be TRBD1 (6 bases). This CDR3 region has 14 residues. The V end was cut by 2 bases, the J end by 5 bases, with 12 bases between. CDR1 MNHNS and CDR2 SASEGT come from the germline V gene. This CDR3 is CASSETQGWTEAFF. CDR3 in DNA: TGTGCCAGCAGTGAAACCCAGGGGTGGACTGAAGCTTTCTTT.

The chain uses TRBV28 and TRBJ2-7; D unresolved. This CDR3 is 14 amino acids long. Trimming removed 5 bases at V and 2 bases at J, with 13 bases between. The germline CDR1 and CDR2 sequences are MDHEN and SYDVKM. Here the CDR3 DNA reads TGTGCCAGCAGTCCCGCCCCCTTGCCCTACGAGCAGTACTTC. Amino acids: CASSPAPLPYEQYF.

This clone was seen a few times. The chain links TRBV10-2 to TRBJ1-6, with D maybe TRBD1 (6 bases). Trimming cost V 0 bases and J 10 bases, with 10 bases left between them. CDR1 is WSHSY and CDR2 is SAAADI in the germline V gene. The length of the CDR3 is 14 residues. CDR3 residues: CASSESQGPSPLHF. As DNA, the CDR3 is TGCGCCAGCAGTGAGTCGCAGGGGCCGTCACCCCTCCACTTT.

V usage is TRBV13 and J usage is TRBJ2-1; TRBD1 matches at 12 bases. The ends lost 2 bases at V and 7 bases at J; junction bases unmatched: 12. This CDR3 contains 18 residues. Germline lookup yields CDR1 PRHDT and CDR2 FYEKMQ (reference sequence). The CDR3 bases are TGTGCCAGCAGCTTAAAAGCCGGGGGACAGGGGGCAGGAAATGAGCAGTTCTTC. Encoded protein: CASSLKAGGQGAGNEQFF.

The chain links TRBV27 to TRBJ2-3, with unresolved D. V lost 4 bases and J 3 bases, leaving 11 bases between the germline ends. Germline CDR1 is MNHEY and CDR2 is SMNVEV (reference sequence). The CDR3 has 14 residues. For the CDR3, the DNA is TGTGCCAGCAGTTCGCGACGGATAACAGATACGCAGTATTTT. Translating gives CASSSRRITDTQYF.

This clone appeared once. The rearrangement joins TRBV7-2 to TRBJ2-3; 9 positions match TRBD1. V shed 4 bases and J 3 bases; nucleotides not matched to a gene: 5. This CDR3 contains 15 residues. Germline V CDR1 and CDR2: SGHTA, FQGNSA. In DNA, the CDR3 is TGTGCCAGCAGCTCCTATGGGACAGGGACAGATACGCAGTATTTT. It specifies CASSSYGTGTDTQYF.

J is TRBJ1-5 and V is TRBV28; no reliable D call. The germline gives CDR1 MDHEN, CDR2 SYDVKM. CDR3 length equals 12 residues. The V end lost 5 bases, the J end lost 5 bases, and 7 bases lay between the germline ends. This CDR3 is CASSLLYQPQHF. The CDR3 coding sequence is TGTGCCAGCAGTCTCTTATATCAGCCCCAGCATTTT.

This clone was counted only a few times. The chain recombines TRBV4-2 with TRBJ2-3; D is unclear. V dropped 6 bases and J dropped 2 bases, with 12 bases sitting between them. Germline V gives CDR1 LGHNA, CDR2 YNFKEQ. The CDR3 loop spans 14 amino acids. CDR3 in DNA: TGTGCCAGCAGACATACGGAAGACACAGATACGCAGTATTTT. Encoded protein: CASRHTEDTDTQYF.

This chain uses TRBV27 with TRBJ2-7, with D perhaps TRBD1 (5 bases). Germline V gives CDR1 MNHEY, CDR2 SMNVEV (reference sequence). The CDR3 is 13 residues long. The V end lost 3 bases, the J end lost 6 bases, and 12 bases lay between the germline ends. Here the CDR3 DNA reads TGTGCCAGCAGTTTTGGCAGGGTTGGCGAGCAGTACTTC. This encodes CASSFGRVGEQYF.

This clone was counted a few times. The rearrangement uses TRBV10-3 and TRBJ1-1, with TRBD1 as a possible D gene (6 bases). The germline V and J ends were trimmed by 3 bases and 2 bases, with 13 bases remaining between them. From germline, CDR1 is ENHRY and CDR2 SYGVKD. The CDR3 covers 15 residues. The CDR3 DNA reads TGTGCCATCAGTGATAATCCGGGGGCCAACACTGAAGCTTTCTTT. Translating gives CAISDNPGANTEAFF.

The V call is TRBV7-3, the J call TRBJ2-2; 9 nucleotides align to TRBD2. Trimming removed 2 bases from V and 0 bases from J; junction bases left unmatched: 4. CDR1 and CDR2 from the germline V gene are SGHTA and FQGTGA. This CDR3 is 17 amino acids long. CDR3 residues: CASSLFPSGTNTGELFF. The CDR3 DNA reads TGTGCCAGCAGCTTATTCCCTAGCGGGACGAACACCGGGGAGCTGTTTTTT.

The rearrangement uses TRBV2 and TRBJ2-1; 11 nucleotides align to TRBD2. Germline CDR1 and CDR2: SNHLY and FYNNEI. The length of the CDR3 is 14 residues. Trimming removed 10 bases from V and 4 bases from J; junction bases left unmatched: 6. The CDR3 protein is CANQLAGVYNEQFF. In DNA, the CDR3 is TGTGCCAACCAACTAGCGGGGGTATACAATGAGCAGTTCTTC.

This rearrangement joins TRBV7-9 to TRBJ1-1; possible D gene TRBD1, 5 bases. CDR3 size: 14 residues. V was cut by 1 base and J by 3 bases, with 9 bases left in between. In germline, CDR1 is SEHNR, CDR2 FQNEAQ (reference sequence). The CDR3, as DNA: TGTGCCAGCAGCTTAGGGGCGGGGGACACTGAAGCTTTCTTT. Translated: CASSLGAGDTEAFF.

The gene calls are TRBV13 and TRBJ2-6; the D call may be TRBD1 or TRBD2 (6 bases each). The CDR3 runs to 17 residues. Germline-derived CDR1 and CDR2 are PRHDT and FYEKMQ (reference sequence). With 4 bases removed from V and 3 bases from J, the gap between germline ends came to 16 bases. The CDR3, as DNA: TGTGCCAGCAGCTCACAGGGAGGTGATGGTGGGGCCAACGTCCTGACTTTC. It translates to CASSSQGGDGGANVLTF.

The rearrangement joins TRBV7-9 to TRBJ2-7; unclear D gene. CDR1 and CDR2 (germline): SEHNR, FQNEAQ (reference sequence). The ends were cut back, 5 bases at V and 3 bases at J, with 11 bases in the middle. CDR3 length: 13 residues. Here the CDR3 DNA reads TGTGCCAGCAGCGACACGACCCGCTACGAGCAGTACTTC. Translated, it gives CASSDTTRYEQYF.

The genes are TRBV9 and TRBJ1-3, with a possible D match to TRBD1 (6 bases). The CDR3 extends over 16 amino acids. Trimming pared 2 bases from V and 0 bases from J, leaving 12 bases between. Looked up from germline, CDR1 is SGDLS and CDR2 is YYNGEE. DNA of the CDR3: TGTGCCAGCAGCGTGGACGACAGGTACTCTGGAAACACCATATATTTT. As protein: CASSVDDRYSGNTIYF.

The chain combines TRBV19 with TRBJ2-1; the match to TRBD1 covers 8 bases. The V gene end was trimmed by 4 bases and the J gene end by 8 bases; junction bases not matched to a gene: 4. The germline CDR1 and CDR2 sequences are LNHDA and SQIVND (reference sequence). The CDR3 totals 13 residues. CDR3 sequence reads: CASSTLQGDEQFF. CDR3 coding DNA: TGTGCCAGTAGTACTTTACAGGGGGATGAGCAGTTCTTC. Supplemented by reference TRBV19 and TRBJ2-1, the full variable domain reads DGGITQSPKYLFRKEGQNVTLSCEQNLNHDAMYWYRQDPGQGLRLIYYSQIVNDFQKGDIAEGYSVSREKKESFPLTVTSAQKNPTAFYLCASSTLQGDEQFFGPGTRLTVL.

The table lists this clone with a count of one. The chain uses TRBV6-5 and TRBJ1-2; no firm D call. The CDR3 totals 14 residues. CDR1 and CDR2 (germline): MNHEY, SVGAGI. V was shortened by 4 bases and J by 2 bases, with 11 bases between the two germline ends. As DNA, the CDR3 is TGTGCCAGCAGTTTTAGGACGGAGAACTATGGCTACACCTTC. It yields the protein CASSFRTENYGYTF.